These 17 T cell receptor beta chains were sequenced from one sample in a study of post-analysis software for immune sequencing data. Study-level findings and limits: Among 4 or 5 TRBV segments more frequent in patients than controls were TRBV5-6, TRBV5-1 and TRBV20-1.

cDNA libraries for TCR beta contained unique molecular identifiers. TCRdb passed the PCR reads through MiXCR, listing each CDR3 protein once. The sample has 700,000 to 800,000 distinct CDR3 sequences; 30% are singletons. For these TCRs, the target antigens are not known. The sample consisted of blood. These receptor sequences come from a girl aged 5-17 years with multiple sclerosis.

This clonotype was found a few times. V and J are TRBV7-8 and TRBJ2-1; D gene uncertain. The CDR3 runs to 14 residues. V lost 3 bases and J 5 bases, leaving 11 bases between the germline ends. Germline assignment: CDR1 SGHVS and CDR2 FQNEAQ. CDR3 sequence (DNA): TGTGCCAGCAGCTTGTCCGCCCTTAACAATGAGCAGTTCTTC. The encoded protein is CASSLSALNNEQFF.

This clonotype was seen a few times. The chain joins TRBV5-1 to TRBJ2-6, with D perhaps given as TRBD1 or TRBD2 (5 bases each). CDR3 size: 16 residues. V was shortened by 4 bases and J by 0 bases, with 11 bases between the two germline ends. Germline CDR1 reads SGHRS; CDR2 reads YFSETQ. Written as DNA, the CDR3 is TGCGCCAGCAGCCGGGACGGATTCTCTGGGGCCAACGTCCTGACTTTC. It encodes CASSRDGFSGANVLTF.

This clonotype has only a few counts. This chain connects TRBV20-1 to TRBJ2-7, with 9 bases aligning to TRBD1. In germline, CDR1 is DFQATT, CDR2 SNEGSKA (reference sequence). This CDR3 has 15 residues. V was clipped by 6 bases and J by 2 bases; unmatched bases: 11. CDR3 protein: CSATGPGQGTYEQYF. CDR3 DNA: TGCAGTGCGACCGGCCCAGGACAGGGGACCTACGAGCAGTACTTC.

This clonotype was detected a few times. V usage is TRBV5-1 and J usage is TRBJ2-7; D may match TRBD1 or TRBD2 (5 bases each). V lost 4 bases, J lost 6 bases, and 20 bases lay in between. The CDR3 is made up of 15 amino acids. Per the germline V gene, CDR1 is SGHRS and CDR2 is YFSETQ. This CDR3 reads CASSVSGTAPLEQYF. The CDR3 nucleotides are TGCGCCAGCAGCGTGTCCGGGACCGCCCCTCTCGAGCAGTACTTC. Supplemented by reference TRBV5-1 and TRBJ2-7, the full variable domain reads KAGVTQTPRYLIKTRGQQVTLSCSPISGHRSVSWYQQTPGQGLQFLFEYFSETQRNKGNFPGRFSGRQFSNSRSEMNVSTLELGDSALYLCASSVSGTAPLEQYFGPGTRLTVT.

CDR3 sequence reads: CASSLGTGVNTEAFF. The CDR3 nucleotides are TGTGCCAGCAGTTTAGGGACAGGGGTGAACACTGAAGCTTTCTTT. The chain recombines TRBV12-3 or TRBV12-4 with TRBJ1-1; TRBD1 aligns across 9 bases. With V trimmed by 1 base and J by 0 bases, 0 bases remained unmatched. The CDR3 spans 15 residues.

The gene calls are TRBV7-9 and TRBJ1-1; D gene uncertain. V lost 5 bases, J lost 3 bases, and 19 bases lay in between. The CDR3 sequence is 16 residues long. The germline V gene encodes CDR1 SEHNR and CDR2 FQNEAQ (reference sequence). The CDR3 loop is CASSPRVPHQDTEAFF. For the CDR3, the DNA is TGTGCCAGCAGCCCTAGAGTGCCCCACCAAGACACTGAAGCTTTCTTT.

The gene calls are TRBV20-1 and TRBJ2-5; 7 positions match TRBD1. The length of the CDR3 is 13 residues. The V and J ends lost 7 bases and 0 bases, in that order; junction bases with no gene match: 5. The V gene's germline CDR1 is DFQATT and CDR2 SNEGSKA (reference sequence). Here the CDR3 reads CSGETGYQETQYF. The CDR3 DNA reads as TGCAGTGGGGAGACAGGGTACCAAGAGACCCAGTACTTC.

This clonotype has more than one count but fewer than ten. The CDR3 here is CASNLDLGGGRSYTF. The CDR3 bases are TGTGCCAGCAACTTAGACCTAGGCGGGGGTAGGAGCTACACCTTC. The gene calls are TRBV12-3 or TRBV12-4 and TRBJ1-2; D is possibly TRBD1 (5 bases). V was pared by 7 bases and J by 9 bases, with 24 bases between. There are 15 residues in the CDR3.

This chain uses TRBV27 with TRBJ2-1, with a weak D call TRBD2 (5 bases). Trimming removed 1 base from V and 4 bases from J, with 14 bases in between. CDR3 size: 16 residues. The V gene's germline CDR1 is MNHEY and CDR2 SMNVEV (reference sequence). CDR3 sequence (DNA): TGTGCCAGCAGTTTATTAGCGAGAAGTCTATACAATGAGCAGTTCTTC. This sequence encodes CASSLLARSLYNEQFF.

The rearrangement joins TRBV5-1 to TRBJ1-2, with D maybe TRBD1 (6 bases). Germline CDR1 is SGHRS and CDR2 is YFSETQ. The CDR3 loop spans 14 amino acids. V lost 0 bases and J lost 4, with 10 bases in between. The CDR3 DNA follows: TGCGCCAGCAGCTTGGGGGACATTCCCTATGGCTACACCTTC. Protein sequence: CASSLGDIPYGYTF. The full variable domain, rest sourced from reference TRBV5-1 and TRBJ1-2, is KAGVTQTPRYLIKTRGQQVTLSCSPISGHRSVSWYQQTPGQGLQFLFEYFSETQRNKGNFPGRFSGRQFSNSRSEMNVSTLELGDSALYLCASSLGDIPYGYTFGSGTRLTVV.

This clonotype was seen ten or more times. The chain combines TRBV29-1 with TRBJ2-1; 12 nucleotides agree with TRBD2. V gave up 5 bases and J gave up 8 bases; unmatched junction bases: 13. This CDR3 is 16 amino acids long. Per the germline V gene, CDR1 is SQVTM and CDR2 is ANQGSEA. The CDR3: CSVPTPTSGSWYEQFF. Written as DNA, the CDR3 is TGCAGCGTTCCCACCCCGACTAGCGGGAGTTGGTATGAGCAGTTCTTC.

On this clonotype: A much larger clone lies a single base off, so this may be a read error. It is likely a read error, because the conserved phenylalanine at the end of the CDR3 is missing. The gene calls are TRBV10-3 and TRBJ2-1, with a possible D match to TRBD1 (6 bases). The V end was cut by 1 base, the J end by 9 bases, with 10 bases between. The germline V gene has CDR1 ENHRY and CDR2 SYGVKD. The CDR3 sequence is 13 residues long. The CDR3, as DNA: TGTGCCATCAGTGAGTGGCAGGGGACTGAGCAGTTCTTA. Protein: CAISEWQGTEQFL.

This chain links TRBV20-1 with TRBJ1-1; D is ambiguous. Deletions cut 5 bases from V and 5 bases from J, with 6 bases between. This CDR3 comprises 10 residues. Germline values: CDR1 DFQATT, CDR2 SNEGSKA (reference sequence). The CDR3 sequence: CSAGPTEAFF. The CDR3 bases are TGCAGTGCTGGACCAACTGAAGCTTTCTTT.

The CDR3 here is CASSLVDRGPYEQYF. For the CDR3, the DNA is TGTGCCAGCAGCTTAGTGGACAGGGGACCCTACGAGCAGTACTTC. The chain has TRBV7-6 and TRBJ2-7, with TRBD1 matching 9 bases. CDR1 SGHVS and CDR2 FNYEAQ come from the germline V gene. Unmatched junction bases numbered 3, after V lost 1 base and J lost 2 bases. The CDR3 extends over 15 amino acids.

This clonotype occurred a few times. The chain is built from TRBV7-2 and TRBJ1-2; 7 bases align to TRBD1. Germline values: CDR1 SGHTA, CDR2 FQGNSA. The CDR3 covers 13 residues. V gave up 7 bases and J gave up 8 bases; unmatched junction bases: 10. The CDR3 coding sequence is TGTGCCAGCACCTCGACAGGGTCAGGAGGCTACACCTTC. Protein: CASTSTGSGGYTF.

The CDR3 nucleotides are TGCAGCGTTCTAAGGACAGCAGGGGAGCAGTACTTC. Protein sequence: CSVLRTAGEQYF. V gene TRBV29-1 combines with J gene TRBJ2-7, with D possibly being TRBD1 (6 bases). In germline, CDR1 is SQVTM, CDR2 ANQGSEA. The CDR3 sequence is 12 residues long. The ends were cut back, 5 bases at V and 7 bases at J, with 15 bases in the middle.

This clonotype turned up a few times. The rearrangement links TRBV2 to TRBJ2-6; possibly TRBD1 or TRBD2 for D (5 bases each). V was shortened by 10 bases and J by 2 bases, with 15 bases between the two germline ends. The germline CDR1 and CDR2 sequences are SNHLY and FYNNEI. This CDR3 contains 15 residues. CDR3: CATHRGAAGANVLTF. For the CDR3, the DNA is TGTGCCACTCACCGAGGGGCCGCTGGGGCCAACGTCCTGACTTTC.